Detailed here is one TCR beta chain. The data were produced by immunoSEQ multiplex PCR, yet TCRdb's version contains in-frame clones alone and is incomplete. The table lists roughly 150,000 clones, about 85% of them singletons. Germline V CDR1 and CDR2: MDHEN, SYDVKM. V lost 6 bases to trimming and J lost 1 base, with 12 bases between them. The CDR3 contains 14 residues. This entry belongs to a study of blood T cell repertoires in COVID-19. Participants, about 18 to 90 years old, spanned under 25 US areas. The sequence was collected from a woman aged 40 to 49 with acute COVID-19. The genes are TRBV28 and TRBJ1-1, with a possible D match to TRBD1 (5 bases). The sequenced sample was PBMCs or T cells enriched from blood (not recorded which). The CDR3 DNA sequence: TGTGCCAGCAGGGGCGACAGACCGAACACTGAAGCTTTCTTT. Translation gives CASRGDRPNTEAFF.